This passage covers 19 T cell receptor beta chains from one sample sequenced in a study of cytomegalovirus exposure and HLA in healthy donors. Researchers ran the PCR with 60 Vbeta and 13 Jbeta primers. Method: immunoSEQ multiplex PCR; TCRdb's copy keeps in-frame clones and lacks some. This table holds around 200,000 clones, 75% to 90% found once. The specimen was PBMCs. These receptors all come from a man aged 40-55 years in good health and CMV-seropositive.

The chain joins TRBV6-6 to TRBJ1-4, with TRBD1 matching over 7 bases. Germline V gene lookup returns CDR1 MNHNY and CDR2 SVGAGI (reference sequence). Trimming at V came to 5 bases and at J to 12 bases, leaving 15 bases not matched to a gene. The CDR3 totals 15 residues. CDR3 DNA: TGTGCCAGCAGTACCGACAGGGCTTGGGAGGAGGAACTGTTTTTT. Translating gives CASSTDRAWEEELFF.

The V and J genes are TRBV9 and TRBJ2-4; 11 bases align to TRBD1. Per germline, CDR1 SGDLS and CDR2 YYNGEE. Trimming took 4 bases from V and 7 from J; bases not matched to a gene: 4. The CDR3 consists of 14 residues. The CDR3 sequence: CASSKGQGANIQYF. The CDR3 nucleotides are TGTGCCAGCAGCAAAGGACAGGGGGCGAACATTCAGTACTTC.

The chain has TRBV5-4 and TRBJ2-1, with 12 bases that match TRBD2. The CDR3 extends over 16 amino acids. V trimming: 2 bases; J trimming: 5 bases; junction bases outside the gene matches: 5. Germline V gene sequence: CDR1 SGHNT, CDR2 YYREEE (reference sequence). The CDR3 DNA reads TGTGCCAGCAGCTTCCCACTAGCGGGGGGTCACAATGAGCAGTTCTTC. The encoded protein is CASSFPLAGGHNEQFF.

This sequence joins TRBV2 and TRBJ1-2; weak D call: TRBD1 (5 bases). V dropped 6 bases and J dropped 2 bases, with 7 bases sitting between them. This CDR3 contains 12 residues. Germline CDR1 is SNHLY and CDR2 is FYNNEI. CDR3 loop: CASSDSNYGYTF. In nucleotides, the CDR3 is TGTGCCAGCAGCGACAGCAACTATGGCTACACCTTC.

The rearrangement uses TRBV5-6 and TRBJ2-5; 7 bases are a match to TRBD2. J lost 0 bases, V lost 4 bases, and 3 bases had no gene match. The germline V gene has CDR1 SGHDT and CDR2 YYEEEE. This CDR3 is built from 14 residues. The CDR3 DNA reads TGTGCCAGCAGCCCCGCGGGGGACCAAGAGACCCAGTACTTC. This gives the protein CASSPAGDQETQYF.

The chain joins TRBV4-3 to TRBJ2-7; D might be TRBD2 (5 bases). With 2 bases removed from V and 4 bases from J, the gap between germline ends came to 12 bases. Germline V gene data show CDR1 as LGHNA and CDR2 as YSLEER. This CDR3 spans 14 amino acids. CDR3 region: CASSQNSAGYEQYF. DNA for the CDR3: TGCGCCAGCAGCCAAAACAGTGCGGGTTACGAGCAGTACTTC.

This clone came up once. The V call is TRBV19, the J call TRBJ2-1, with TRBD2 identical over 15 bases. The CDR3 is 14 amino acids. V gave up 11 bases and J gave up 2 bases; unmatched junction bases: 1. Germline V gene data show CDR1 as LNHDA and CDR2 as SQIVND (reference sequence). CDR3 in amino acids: CARTSGGAYNEQFF. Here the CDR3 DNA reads TGTGCCCGGACTAGCGGGGGGGCCTACAATGAGCAGTTCTTC.

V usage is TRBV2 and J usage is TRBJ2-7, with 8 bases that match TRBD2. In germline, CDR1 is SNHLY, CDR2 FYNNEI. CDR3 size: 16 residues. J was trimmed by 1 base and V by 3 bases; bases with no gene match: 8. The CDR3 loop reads CASSESGLAGSYEQYF. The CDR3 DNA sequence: TGTGCCAGCAGTGAGTCAGGGCTAGCGGGTTCCTACGAGCAGTACTTC.

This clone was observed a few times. CDR3 DNA sequence: TGTGCCACCCCCAAGGACAGGGGGGTCACCGGGGAGCTGTTTTTT. It specifies CATPKDRGVTGELFF. The J gene is TRBJ2-2, the V gene TRBV15; TRBD1 agrees at 10 bases. This CDR3 is 15 amino acids long. Per germline, CDR1 LNHNV and CDR2 YYDKDF (reference sequence). V gave up 8 bases and J gave up 4 bases; unmatched junction bases: 7.

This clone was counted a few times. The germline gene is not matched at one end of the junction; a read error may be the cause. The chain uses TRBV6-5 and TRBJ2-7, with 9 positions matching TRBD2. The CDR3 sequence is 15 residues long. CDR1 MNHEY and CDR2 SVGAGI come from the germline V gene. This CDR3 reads CASSQSGTSSHEQYF. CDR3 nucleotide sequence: TGTGCCAGCAGTCAGAGTGGGACTAGCTCCCACGAGCAGTACTTC.

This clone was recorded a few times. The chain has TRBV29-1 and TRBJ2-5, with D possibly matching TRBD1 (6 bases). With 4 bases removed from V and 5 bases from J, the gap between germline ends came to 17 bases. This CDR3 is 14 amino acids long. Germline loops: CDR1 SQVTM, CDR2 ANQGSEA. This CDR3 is CSVGRVGAGETQYF. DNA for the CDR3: TGCAGCGTTGGGCGGGTGGGGGCCGGGGAGACCCAGTACTTC.

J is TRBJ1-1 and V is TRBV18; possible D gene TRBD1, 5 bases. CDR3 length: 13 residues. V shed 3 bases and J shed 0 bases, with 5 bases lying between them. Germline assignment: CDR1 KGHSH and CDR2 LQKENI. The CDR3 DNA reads TGTGCCAGCTCACCGACAGTGAACACTGAAGCTTTCTTT. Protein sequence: CASSPTVNTEAFF.

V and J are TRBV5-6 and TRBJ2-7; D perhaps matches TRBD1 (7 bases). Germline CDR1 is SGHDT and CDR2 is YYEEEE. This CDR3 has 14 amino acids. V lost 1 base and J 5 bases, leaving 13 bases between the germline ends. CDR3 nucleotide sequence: TGTGCCAGCAGCTTGTTTGGAGGGGGCGACGAGCAGTACTTC. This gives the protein CASSLFGGGDEQYF.

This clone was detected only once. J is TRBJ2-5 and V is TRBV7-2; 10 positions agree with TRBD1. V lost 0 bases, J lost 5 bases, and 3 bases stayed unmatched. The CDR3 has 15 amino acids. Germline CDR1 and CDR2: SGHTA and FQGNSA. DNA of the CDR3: TGTGCCAGCAGCTTAGCCGGGACAGGGGACGAGACCCAGTACTTC. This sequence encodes CASSLAGTGDETQYF.

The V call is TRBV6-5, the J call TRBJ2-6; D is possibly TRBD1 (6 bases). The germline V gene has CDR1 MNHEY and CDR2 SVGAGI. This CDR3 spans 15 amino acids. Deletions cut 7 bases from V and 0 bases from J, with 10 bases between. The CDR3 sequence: CASTVQGSGANVLTF. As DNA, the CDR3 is TGTGCCAGCACCGTACAGGGCTCTGGGGCCAACGTCCTGACTTTC.

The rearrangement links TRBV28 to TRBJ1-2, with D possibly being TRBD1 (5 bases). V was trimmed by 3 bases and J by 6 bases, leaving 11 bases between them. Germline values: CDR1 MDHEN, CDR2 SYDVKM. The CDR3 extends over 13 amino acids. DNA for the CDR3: TGTGCCAGCAGTTTTGGGGGGGGAGATGGCTACACCTTC. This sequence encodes CASSFGGGDGYTF.

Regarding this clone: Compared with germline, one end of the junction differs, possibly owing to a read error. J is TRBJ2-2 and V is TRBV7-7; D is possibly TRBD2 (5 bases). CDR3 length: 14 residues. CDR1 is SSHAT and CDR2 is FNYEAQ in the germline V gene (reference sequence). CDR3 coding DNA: TGTGCTAGCAGCTTAGCGCCAGGATCCGGGGAGCTGTTTTTT. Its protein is CASSLAPGSGELFF.

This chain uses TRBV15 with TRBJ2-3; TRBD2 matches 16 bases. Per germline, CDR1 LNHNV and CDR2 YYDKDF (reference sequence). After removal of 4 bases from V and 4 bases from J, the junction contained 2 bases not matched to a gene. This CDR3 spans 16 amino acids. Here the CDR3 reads CATSTGTSGGADTQYF. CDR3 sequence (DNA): TGTGCCACCAGCACGGGGACTAGCGGGGGGGCAGATACGCAGTATTTT.

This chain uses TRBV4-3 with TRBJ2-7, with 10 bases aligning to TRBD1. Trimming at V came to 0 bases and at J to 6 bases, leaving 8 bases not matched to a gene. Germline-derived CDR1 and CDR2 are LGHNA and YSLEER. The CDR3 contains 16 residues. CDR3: CASSQDLGTGELEQYF. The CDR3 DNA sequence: TGCGCCAGCAGCCAAGATTTGGGGACAGGGGAACTCGAGCAGTACTTC.